The 10 T cell receptor beta chains below were found in one sample sequenced in a study of PD-1 blockade in classical Hodgkin lymphoma. The repertoire was sequenced with immunoSEQ multiplex PCR; TCRdb's copy has only in-frame clones and lacks some. The sample contains tens of thousands of clones, roughly nine tenths of which appear only once. All patients experienced relapse after autologous stem cell transplantation, and brentuximab vedotin exposure was variable. Specimen: peripheral blood mononuclear cells (PBMCs), collected at baseline. The receptors stem from a human donor with classical Hodgkin lymphoma.

The chain combines TRBV28 with TRBJ2-2; the D gene is possibly TRBD1 (5 bases). Germline values: CDR1 MDHEN, CDR2 SYDVKM. The V end was cut by 5 bases, the J end by 0 bases, with 19 bases between. The CDR3 runs 18 residues. CDR3 residues: CASSRSAFRATNTGELFF. CDR3 DNA sequence: TGTGCCAGCAGTCGCTCCGCTTTCAGGGCCACGAACACCGGGGAGCTGTTTTTT. Drawing the rest from reference TRBV28 and TRBJ2-2, the complete variable domain is DVKVTQSSRYLVKRTGEKVFLECVQDMDHENMFWYRQDPGLGLRLIYFSYDVKMKEKGDIPEGYSVSREKKERFSLILESASTNQTSMYLCASSRSAFRATNTGELFFGEGSRLTVL.

The genes are TRBV4-1 and TRBJ1-1, with D perhaps TRBD1 (5 bases). Deletions cut 4 bases from V and 1 base from J, with 16 bases between. Germline values: CDR1 MGHRA, CDR2 YSYEKL. The CDR3 runs to 16 residues. CDR3 amino acids: CASSPDLEGPNTEAFF. The CDR3 nucleotides are TGCGCCAGCAGCCCCGACCTCGAGGGGCCGAACACTGAAGCTTTCTTT.

This clone was counted only a few times. The chain has TRBV9 and TRBJ1-1; D ambiguous. Looked up from germline, CDR1 is SGDLS and CDR2 is YYNGEE. V was trimmed by 1 base and J by 3 bases, leaving 7 bases between them. The CDR3 is made up of 13 amino acids. The CDR3 sequence is CASSVLGDTEAFF. DNA for the CDR3: TGTGCCAGCAGCGTATTGGGTGACACTGAAGCTTTCTTT.

The rearrangement links TRBV19 to TRBJ2-7; D not resolved. The CDR3 runs 13 residues. Germline loops: CDR1 LNHDA, CDR2 SQIVND (reference sequence). With 5 bases removed from V and 3 bases from J, the gap between germline ends came to 11 bases. Here the CDR3 DNA reads TGTGCCAGTAGTCAGACAATCGGCTACGAGCAGTACTTC. Translated, it gives CASSQTIGYEQYF.

The chain links TRBV2 to TRBJ1-1, with no clear D. The V gene's germline CDR1 is SNHLY and CDR2 FYNNEI. The CDR3 runs 11 residues. Deletions cut 8 bases from V and 4 bases from J, with 8 bases between. CDR3 DNA: TGTGCCAGCGCCCGGACCACTGAAGCTTTCTTT. As protein: CASARTTEAFF.

The chain has TRBV6-5 and TRBJ1-1; D is unclear. The length of the CDR3 is 14 residues. Germline CDR1 is MNHEY and CDR2 is SVGAGI. Trimming cost V 1 base and J 6 bases, with 12 bases left between them. The CDR3: CASSYFPRRSEAFF. The CDR3 DNA reads TGTGCCAGCAGTTACTTTCCGAGACGCTCTGAAGCTTTCTTT.

The chain recombines TRBV10-3 with TRBJ2-7, with D unresolved. The CDR3 contains 12 residues. The ends were cut back, 6 bases at V and 5 bases at J, with 11 bases in the middle. Germline assignment: CDR1 ENHRY and CDR2 SYGVKD. CDR3 sequence (DNA): TGTGCCATCAGGGTACAAGGTGACGAGCAGTACTTC. It yields the protein CAIRVQGDEQYF.

The chain carries TRBV5-8 and TRBJ2-2; the match to TRBD1 covers 7 bases. J was trimmed by 5 bases and V by 2 bases; bases with no gene match: 9. Germline V lookup: CDR1 SGHTS, CDR2 YDEGEE. The CDR3 contains 16 residues. The CDR3 DNA is TGTGCCAGCAGCTTCAGGGGGAATGACGGGACCGGGGAGCTGTTTTTT. Translated, it gives CASSFRGNDGTGELFF.

The chain carries TRBV2 and TRBJ2-6, with 11 bases that match TRBD1. The CDR3 has 15 residues. Per germline, CDR1 SNHLY and CDR2 FYNNEI. The V and J ends lost 11 bases and 1 base, in that order; junction bases with no gene match: 4. In nucleotides, the CDR3 is TGTGCCGGCGGGACAGGGGGTTCTGGGGCCAACGTCCTGACTTTC. Its translation is CAGGTGGSGANVLTF.

This clone occurred a few times. The genes are TRBV19 and TRBJ1-1; D perhaps matches TRBD1 (5 bases). This CDR3 has 12 amino acids. Germline CDR1 reads LNHDA; CDR2 reads SQIVND (reference sequence). V dropped 7 bases and J dropped 1 base, with 7 bases sitting between them. CDR3: CASTQGNTEAFF. CDR3 coding DNA: TGTGCCAGTACGCAGGGGAACACTGAAGCTTTCTTT.